This T cell receptor (beta chain) is from a study of Ad26.COV2.S vaccination and SARS-CoV-2 variants. Study-level background: Dosing was one shot or two shots 56 days apart. Study-level points and caveats: Total T cell responses may have been underestimated by the TCR breadth and depth analyses.

Here immunoSEQ multiplex PCR was the method, and the copy in TCRdb shows in-frame clones only, minus some. Of hundreds of thousands of clones in the sample, 80% to 90% were seen once. Germline V gene sequence: CDR1 SGHNT, CDR2 YYREEE (reference sequence). The CDR3 has 16 residues. V trimming: 0 bases; J trimming: 7 bases; junction bases outside the gene matches: 6. The treatment: over 15 received Ad26.COV2.S at low or high dose, single or two shots; about 5 received placebo; per-sample allocation not given. Sample collection was performed on day 63 after the first vaccine or placebo injection. This clone was seen only a few times. The antigen is undetermined.

The source of this sequence is a person aged 18-65 years who received the Ad26.COV2.S COVID-19 vaccine or a placebo. The V gene is TRBV5-4, the J gene TRBJ2-1, with 11 bases that match TRBD2. Sequencing used peripheral blood, obtained in a trial of Ad26.COV2.S vaccine versus placebo. In nucleotides, the CDR3 is TGTGCCAGCAGCTTGGAGGTAGCGGGGGGGTCAAATGAGCAGTTCTTC. Translation gives CASSLEVAGGSNEQFF.